Described below is a single T cell receptor beta chain sequence and its context. This sample was included in a study of T cell changes during pregnancy in multiple sclerosis. The data were produced by immunoSEQ multiplex PCR, yet TCRdb's version contains in-frame clones alone and is incomplete. The sample has tens of thousands of clones; approximately 91% are singletons. The material sequenced was CD4+ T cells from peripheral blood mononuclear cells, taken in the third trimester of pregnancy. The receptor's source is a female donor in good health, enrolled as a control in a pregnancy study.

The CDR3 loop is CASSLAKTFTGTEAFF. The CDR3 DNA follows: TGTGCCAGCAGCTTGGCCAAAACCTTCACAGGCACTGAAGCTTTCTTT. V usage is TRBV5-5 and J usage is TRBJ1-1; tentatively, D is TRBD1 (5 bases). The germline V gene encodes CDR1 SGHKS and CDR2 YYEKEE (reference sequence). This CDR3 comprises 16 residues. With 0 bases removed from V and 4 bases from J, the gap between germline ends came to 16 bases.